A single T cell receptor beta chain is shown here with its context. The antigen is undetermined. From the RACE reads, TCRdb called clonotypes with MiXCR, one entry per CDR3 protein. The sample has around 120,000 distinct CDR3 sequences; roughly 15% are singletons. Time point meaning: patch test 1, 2 weeks after DPC sensitization. Described treatment: therapeutic diphenylcyclopropenone sensitization with weekly scalp DPC. This sample was included in a study of human T cells and chemical hapten exposure. Study information: Alopecia areata, totalis or universalis affected patients who were mostly female.

In germline, CDR1 is MRHNA, CDR2 SNTAGT. Between the trimmed V and J ends, which lost 4 bases and 2 bases, there was a span of 11 bases. CDR3 size: 15 residues. Study-level results: Expanded TCRs grouped into significantly more large CDR3 similarity clusters than controls produced.

This specimen was whole blood, taken in connection with sensitization to the hapten diphenylcyclopropenone (DPC). The chain couples TRBV6-4 to TRBJ2-2; D is possibly TRBD1 (5 bases). The source of this sequence is a man between 18 and 29 years old with alopecia areata. Some clones in this sample may be carry-over from other donors' samples. CDR3 amino acids: CASSVSQGNTGELFF. The DNA of the CDR3 is TGTGCCAGCAGTGTATCGCAGGGTAACACCGGGGAGCTGTTTTTT.